This record covers a single T cell receptor beta chain. The sample belongs to a study of circulating and synovial CD4+ cells in juvenile arthritis. The data were produced by immunoSEQ multiplex PCR, yet TCRdb's version contains in-frame clones alone and is incomplete. This sample yields fewer than 35,000 clones, of which nearly 97% are seen a single time; approximately 0.19% belongs to the top ten. The V and J ends lost 2 bases and 6 bases, in that order; junction bases with no gene match: 6. The CDR3 is 16 amino acids. Germline V lookup: CDR1 SGHTA, CDR2 FQGNSA. V is TRBV7-2 and J is TRBJ2-1; TRBD2 aligns across 11 bases. The receptor was isolated from a human donor with juvenile idiopathic arthritis. The specimen was CD4+ T cells from blood. The DNA for the CDR3 is TGTGCCAGCAGCTTAACCGCTAGCGGGGGGATCAATGAGCAGTTCTTC. Translating gives CASSLTASGGINEQFF.